A selection of T cell receptor beta chains follows, all from one sample in a study of cytomegalovirus exposure and HLA in healthy donors. The repertoire was sequenced with immunoSEQ multiplex PCR; TCRdb's copy has only in-frame clones and lacks some. Of 110,000 or so clones detected, about nine tenths appear once; the ten largest clones hold about 2%. Sample: PBMCs. All receptors derive from a woman aged 18-29 years in good health and CMV-seronegative. Each CDR3 is given with its conserved first and last residue. Each record gives: D gene, V gene, clone size, J gene, CDR3 DNA, CDR3 protein. A D gene is named only where the DNA matches it firmly. The listing skips clone size in some rows; elsewhere it reads once, few, many or a size class.

d_call: TRBD2
v_call: TRBV5-4
clone_size: -
j_call: TRBJ2-1
cdr3_nt: TGTGCCAGCAGCTTGGACGGCGGGGGGGCCCATGAGCAGTTCTTC
cdr3_aa: CASSLDGGGAHEQFF

d_call: TRBD1
v_call: TRBV19
clone_size: -
j_call: TRBJ2-2
cdr3_nt: TGTGCCAGTAGTCGACGACAGGGGCTAAACACCGGGGAGCTGTTTTTT
cdr3_aa: CASSRRQGLNTGELFF

d_call: TRBD2
v_call: TRBV6-5
clone_size: -
j_call: TRBJ2-7
cdr3_nt: TGTGCCAGCAGTCCACCGGGACTAGAAGTAAAGCAGTACTTC
cdr3_aa: CASSPPGLEVKQYF

d_call: -
v_call: TRBV25-1
clone_size: -
j_call: TRBJ2-1
cdr3_nt: TGTGCCAGCAGAGTAAGGAGGGACAATGAGCAGTTCTTC
cdr3_aa: CASRVRRDNEQFF

d_call: -
v_call: TRBV5-1
clone_size: -
j_call: TRBJ2-5
cdr3_nt: TGCGCCAGCAGCTTGTATGGGGGGGAGACCCAGTACTTC
cdr3_aa: CASSLYGGETQYF

d_call: TRBD1
v_call: TRBV7-9
clone_size: -
j_call: TRBJ1-5
cdr3_nt: TGTGCCAGCAGCAAAGGGACAGATAGCAATCAGCCCCAGCATTTT
cdr3_aa: CASSKGTDSNQPQHF

d_call: TRBD2
v_call: TRBV4-1
clone_size: few
j_call: TRBJ2-1
cdr3_nt: TGCGCCAGTGCTCTAGCGGCCATCTCCTACAATGAGCAGTTCTTC
cdr3_aa: CASALAAISYNEQFF

d_call: TRBD2
v_call: TRBV11-2
clone_size: -
j_call: TRBJ2-1
cdr3_nt: TGTGCCAGCAGCCCCCGAGGGACTAGGTCCTACAATGAGCAGTTCTTC
cdr3_aa: CASSPRGTRSYNEQFF

d_call: TRBD1
v_call: TRBV11-1
clone_size: once
j_call: TRBJ2-7
cdr3_nt: TGTGCCAGCAGCTTAGCCGTACAGGGGTACGAGCAGTACTTC
cdr3_aa: CASSLAVQGYEQYF

d_call: TRBD1
v_call: TRBV11-1
clone_size: -
j_call: TRBJ1-3
cdr3_nt: TGTGCCAGCAGCTTCACCCCGGAAACAGGGGTCTCTGGAAACACCATATATTTT
cdr3_aa: CASSFTPETGVSGNTIYF

d_call: -
v_call: TRBV4-3
clone_size: -
j_call: TRBJ2-7
cdr3_nt: TGCGCCAGCAGCCAAGACAGGGTCTCCTACGAGCAGTACTTC
cdr3_aa: CASSQDRVSYEQYF

d_call: TRBD2
v_call: TRBV27
clone_size: -
j_call: TRBJ2-7
cdr3_nt: TGTGCCAGCAGTTTCAGCGGGGGCGAAAGCTCCTACGAGCAGTACTTC
cdr3_aa: CASSFSGGESSYEQYF

d_call: -
v_call: TRBV19
clone_size: once
j_call: TRBJ2-7
cdr3_nt: TGTGCCAGTAGTTACTGGGACACCTCCTACGAGCAGTACTTC
cdr3_aa: CASSYWDTSYEQYF

d_call: TRBD2
v_call: TRBV6-1
clone_size: -
j_call: TRBJ2-4
cdr3_nt: TGTGCCAGCATAATCGAGCGGGAGGGCCTCTTTCAGTACTTC
cdr3_aa: CASIIEREGLFQYF

d_call: TRBD1
v_call: TRBV5-6
clone_size: -
j_call: TRBJ1-2
cdr3_nt: TGTGCCAGCAGCCTCTTAGGACAGGGGGTATATGGCTACACCTTC
cdr3_aa: CASSLLGQGVYGYTF

d_call: TRBD1
v_call: TRBV7-8
clone_size: -
j_call: TRBJ2-3
cdr3_nt: TGTGCCAGCAGCTGGACAGGGGGCTTGACAGATACGCAGTATTTT
cdr3_aa: CASSWTGGLTDTQYF

d_call: -
v_call: TRBV28
clone_size: -
j_call: TRBJ2-7
cdr3_nt: TGTGCCAGCAGTAACTTAGCGGAGATCTCCTACGAGCAGTACTTC
cdr3_aa: CASSNLAEISYEQYF

d_call: -
v_call: TRBV7-2
clone_size: -
j_call: TRBJ1-2
cdr3_nt: TGTGCCAGCAGCTTGATTGAGCAGGGATACTATGGCTACACCTTC
cdr3_aa: CASSLIEQGYYGYTF

d_call: TRBD1
v_call: TRBV7-9
clone_size: few
j_call: TRBJ2-7
cdr3_nt: TGTGCCAGCAGCTTTGGCCCGGGACAGGGTACTCGGCGCGAGCAGTACTTC
cdr3_aa: CASSFGPGQGTRREQYF

d_call: -
v_call: TRBV28
clone_size: -
j_call: TRBJ1-5
cdr3_nt: TGTGCCAGCAATCTTTTCACAGGGAGCAATCAGCCCCAGCATTTT
cdr3_aa: CASNLFTGSNQPQHF